Below, 29 T cell receptor beta chains from the same sample are listed, as sequenced in a study of cytomegalovirus exposure and HLA in healthy donors. Both 60 Vbeta primers and 13 Jbeta primers went into the PCR. Here immunoSEQ multiplex PCR was the method, and the copy in TCRdb shows in-frame clones only, minus some. The sample has under 100,000 clones. Sequencing was carried out using PBMCs. The receptors were gathered from a woman in her 30s in good health and CMV-seronegative.

V usage is TRBV7-2 and J usage is TRBJ2-2; 11 bases are shared with TRBD2. Germline CDR1 reads SGHTA; CDR2 reads FQGNSA. CDR3 length: 15 amino acids. Trimming took 5 bases from V and 3 from J; bases not matched to a gene: 2. The CDR3 loop is CASSLSGGDTGELFF. The CDR3 DNA is TGTGCCAGCAGCCTTAGCGGGGGGGACACCGGGGAGCTGTTTTTT. The full variable domain, its missing parts supplied by reference TRBV7-2 and TRBJ2-2, is GAGVSQSPSNKVTEKGKDVELRCDPISGHTALYWYRQSLGQGLEFLIYFQGNSAPDKSGLPSDRFSAERTGGSVSTLTIQRTQQEDSAVYLCASSLSGGDTGELFFGEGSRLTVL.

The chain uses TRBV27 and TRBJ2-3; TRBD2 aligns across 7 bases. V lost 4 bases, J lost 4 bases, and 8 bases stayed unmatched. The CDR3 consists of 15 residues. Per the germline V gene, CDR1 is MNHEY and CDR2 is SMNVEV (reference sequence). The CDR3 DNA reads TGTGCCAGCAGTTCGTGGGAGGGCAGACCAGATACGCAGTATTTT. Amino acids: CASSSWEGRPDTQYF.

The chain has TRBV19 and TRBJ2-1, with no clear D. The CDR3 is made up of 15 amino acids. Looked up from germline, CDR1 is LNHDA and CDR2 is SQIVND (reference sequence). Trimming took 3 bases from V and 4 from J, leaving 13 bases between them. The CDR3 loop reads CASSIEQFAYNEQFF. The CDR3 coding sequence is TGTGCCAGTAGTATCGAACAGTTTGCTTACAATGAGCAGTTCTTC.

This chain joins TRBV2 and TRBJ2-1; TRBD2 matches at 7 bases. The CDR3 is 14 residues long. Germline assignment: CDR1 SNHLY and CDR2 FYNNEI. Trimming took 8 bases from V and 1 from J; bases not matched to a gene: 5. CDR3 in amino acids: CASGWGGSYNEQFF. The CDR3 DNA sequence: TGTGCCAGCGGGTGGGGAGGGTCCTACAATGAGCAGTTCTTC.

This chain uses TRBV15 with TRBJ1-5, with 8 bases fitting TRBD1. The germline gives CDR1 LNHNV, CDR2 YYDKDF (reference sequence). The CDR3 length is 16 residues. V lost 5 bases, J lost 2 bases, and 8 bases stayed unmatched. The chain's CDR3 is CATSPLQGERNQPQHF. In DNA form, the CDR3 reads TGTGCCACCAGCCCCCTACAGGGGGAGCGCAATCAGCCCCAGCATTTT.

This chain connects TRBV9 to TRBJ1-3; perhaps TRBD1 as D (6 bases). There are 15 residues in the CDR3. V lost 5 bases and J 0 bases, leaving 12 bases between the germline ends. The V gene's germline CDR1 is SGDLS and CDR2 YYNGEE. CDR3 amino acids: CASSPQGSSGNTIYF. As DNA, the CDR3 is TGTGCCAGCAGTCCACAGGGCTCCTCTGGAAACACCATATATTTT. The whole variable domain, filled in from reference TRBV9 and TRBJ1-3, reads DSGVTQTPKHLITATGQRVTLRCSPRSGDLSVYWYQQSLDQGLQFLIQYYNGEERAKGNILERFSAQQFPDLHSELNLSSLELGDSALYFCASSPQGSSGNTIYFGEGSWLTVV.

This rearrangement joins TRBV2 to TRBJ1-1; D remains ambiguous. Between the trimmed V and J ends, which lost 6 bases and 3 bases, there was a span of 8 bases. The CDR3 totals 12 residues. CDR1 is SNHLY and CDR2 is FYNNEI in the germline V gene. The CDR3 loop reads CASSHPDTEAFF. The CDR3 nucleotides are TGTGCCAGCAGCCACCCGGACACTGAAGCTTTCTTT.

V is TRBV7-9 and J is TRBJ2-3, with D possibly being TRBD2 (6 bases). Trimming stripped 7 bases from V and 5 bases from J, with 19 bases between. The CDR3 extends over 15 amino acids. Germline V gene sequence: CDR1 SEHNR, CDR2 FQNEAQ (reference sequence). CDR3 region: CASILSEGVGDTQYF. CDR3 DNA sequence: TGTGCCAGCATCTTGTCGGAGGGAGTCGGAGATACGCAGTATTTT. Drawing the rest from reference TRBV7-9 and TRBJ2-3, the complete variable domain is DTGVSQNPRHKITKRGQNVTFRCDPISEHNRLYWYRQTLGQGPEFLTYFQNEAQLEKSRLLSDRFSAERPKGSFSTLEIQRTEQGDSAMYLCASILSEGVGDTQYFGPGTRLTVL.

The V and J genes are TRBV4-1 and TRBJ2-7; the match to TRBD2 covers 14 bases. The germline CDR1 and CDR2 sequences are MGHRA and YSYEKL. V dropped 4 bases and J dropped 0; count of bases not matched to a gene: 11. The CDR3 sequence is 19 residues long. CDR3 sequence: CASSLQPGLAGASSYEQYF. The CDR3 nucleotides are TGCGCCAGCAGCCTCCAGCCGGGACTAGCGGGAGCCAGCTCCTACGAGCAGTACTTC.

The chain joins TRBV4-1 to TRBJ2-7; D not certain. The germline V gene encodes CDR1 MGHRA and CDR2 YSYEKL. The V end was cut by 3 bases, the J end by 3 bases, with 3 bases between. This CDR3 is built from 11 residues. The CDR3 spells CASSHRYEQYF. The CDR3 coding sequence is TGCGCCAGCAGCCACCGCTACGAGCAGTACTTC.

The rearrangement uses TRBV7-3 and TRBJ1-1, with 7 bases matching TRBD1. The trim removed 2 bases at V and 6 bases at J, leaving 9 bases unmatched. This CDR3 region has 15 residues. Germline CDR1 reads SGHTA; CDR2 reads FQGTGA. CDR3 coding DNA: TGTGCCAGCAGCTTAGCAGGGACAGATATATCTGAAGCTTTCTTT. Protein product: CASSLAGTDISEAFF. The whole variable domain, remainder taken from reference TRBV7-3 and TRBJ1-1, is GAGVSQTPSNKVTEKGKYVELRCDPISGHTALYWYRQSLGQGPEFLIYFQGTGAADDSGLPNDRFFAVRPEGSVSTLKIQRTERGDSAVYLCASSLAGTDISEAFFGQGTRLTVV.

CDR3 in amino acids: CASSYSRVPEAFF. In DNA form, the CDR3 reads TGTGCCAGCAGTTATTCCAGGGTTCCTGAAGCTTTCTTT. The genes are TRBV2 and TRBJ1-1; a weak D match, TRBD1 (5 bases). Between the trimmed V and J ends, which lost 5 bases and 6 bases, there was a span of 13 bases. Germline lookup yields CDR1 SNHLY and CDR2 FYNNEI. The CDR3 extends over 13 amino acids.

The rearrangement uses TRBV27 and TRBJ2-1; D is perhaps TRBD1 (5 bases). Trimming took 3 bases from V and 9 from J, leaving 12 bases between them. The CDR3 has 13 residues. Looked up from germline, CDR1 is MNHEY and CDR2 is SMNVEV (reference sequence). As DNA, the CDR3 is TGTGCCAGCAGTTTCCGACAGAGCACTGAGCAGTTCTTC. This gives the protein CASSFRQSTEQFF.

This chain joins TRBV28 and TRBJ2-7, with 7 bases fitting TRBD1. The germline V gene encodes CDR1 MDHEN and CDR2 SYDVKM. V gave up 5 bases and J gave up 3 bases; unmatched junction bases: 7. The CDR3 covers 14 residues. The CDR3 spells CASSHRTGFYEQYF. The CDR3, as DNA: TGTGCCAGCAGTCATCGGACAGGTTTCTACGAGCAGTACTTC.

The J gene is TRBJ2-3, the V gene TRBV5-4; tentative D call: TRBD1 (6 bases). Trimming took off 2 bases at V and 6 bases at J, with 10 bases between the two ends. Germline lookup yields CDR1 SGHNT and CDR2 YYREEE (reference sequence). The CDR3 spans 13 residues. The CDR3 loop reads CASSFRGADTQYF. CDR3 bases: TGTGCCAGCAGCTTCAGGGGTGCGGATACGCAGTATTTT.

The chain carries TRBV5-1 and TRBJ2-7; TRBD2 aligns across 7 bases. The trim removed 4 bases at V and 2 bases at J, leaving 9 bases unmatched. The CDR3 loop spans 15 amino acids. Germline loops: CDR1 SGHRS, CDR2 YFSETQ. Here the CDR3 DNA reads TGCGCCAGCAGCCCGGAATCTAGCGGAGCCTACGAGCAGTACTTC. It codes for CASSPESSGAYEQYF.

V is TRBV5-4 and J is TRBJ2-1; 14 nucleotides match TRBD2. Germline values: CDR1 SGHNT, CDR2 YYREEE (reference sequence). The CDR3 consists of 15 residues. The J segment lost 7 bases and the V segment lost 4 bases, leaving 4 bases of the junction unmatched. The CDR3 nucleotides read TGTGCCAGCAGCCCCTGGACTAGCGGGGGGAATGAGCAGTTCTTC. It translates to CASSPWTSGGNEQFF.

The chain employs TRBV6-5 and TRBJ2-2; 7 bases map to TRBD2. The CDR3 is made up of 14 amino acids. Per the germline V gene, CDR1 is MNHEY and CDR2 is SVGAGI. The V segment lost 0 bases and the J segment 5 bases; nucleotides outside the gene matches: 0. Written as DNA, the CDR3 is TGTGCCAGCAGTTACTCGGGGGGGACCGGGGAGCTGTTTTTT. This encodes CASSYSGGTGELFF.

The chain links TRBV5-1 to TRBJ1-2; no clear D gene. V was shortened by 3 bases and J by 2 bases, with 17 bases between the two germline ends. The germline V gene has CDR1 SGHRS and CDR2 YFSETQ. The CDR3 is 16 amino acids. CDR3 loop: CASSSELWGGNYGYTF. Here the CDR3 DNA reads TGCGCCAGCAGCTCCGAGCTGTGGGGAGGGAACTATGGCTACACCTTC.

The chain employs TRBV7-9 and TRBJ1-1; 11 nucleotides agree with TRBD1. This CDR3 spans 13 amino acids. Per germline, CDR1 SEHNR and CDR2 FQNEAQ (reference sequence). Germline trimming cut 5 bases from V and 8 bases from J; bases unmatched to any gene: 4. CDR3 sequence (DNA): TGTGCCAGCAGCCTAGGGACAGGGGGAGAAGCTTTCTTT. It translates to CASSLGTGGEAFF.

With regard to this clone: Other DNA sequences from this sample encode an identical CDR3 as well. The V call is TRBV5-1, the J call TRBJ2-7, with TRBD2 as a possible D gene (6 bases). The germline V and J ends were trimmed by 4 bases and 1 base, with 12 bases remaining between them. Germline CDR1 is SGHRS and CDR2 is YFSETQ. This CDR3 region has 14 residues. DNA for the CDR3: TGCGCCAGCAGCGGGGGGACGGGATCCTACGAGCAGTACTTC. Encoded protein: CASSGGTGSYEQYF. The variable domain in full, completed from reference TRBV5-1 and TRBJ2-7, reads KAGVTQTPRYLIKTRGQQVTLSCSPISGHRSVSWYQQTPGQGLQFLFEYFSETQRNKGNFPGRFSGRQFSNSRSEMNVSTLELGDSALYLCASSGGTGSYEQYFGPGTRLTVT.

The chain employs TRBV27 and TRBJ1-1; 9 positions match TRBD1. The CDR3 sequence is 12 residues long. J gave up 7 bases and V 8 bases, and 5 bases lay outside the gene matches. Germline CDR1 MNHEY, CDR2 SMNVEV (reference sequence). The CDR3 loop reads CASQQGAGEAFF. DNA for the CDR3: TGTGCCAGCCAACAGGGGGCGGGTGAAGCTTTCTTT.

V is TRBV6-5 and J is TRBJ2-7; possibly TRBD1 for D (7 bases). The CDR3 length is 15 residues. Trimming pared 6 bases from V and 4 bases from J, leaving 19 bases between. Germline V gene data show CDR1 as MNHEY and CDR2 as SVGAGI. CDR3 loop: CASRRDWRGPYEQYF. DNA for the CDR3: TGTGCCAGCAGGAGAGATTGGAGGGGGCCTTACGAGCAGTACTTC.

To note about this clone: One junction end disagrees with the germline gene, perhaps due to a read error. The genes are TRBV15 and TRBJ1-1; 9 bases match TRBD1. CDR3 length: 15 amino acids. Germline V gene lookup returns CDR1 LNHNV and CDR2 YYDKDF (reference sequence). CDR3 amino acids: CATSGEQGAVTEAFF. The CDR3 bases are TGTGCCACCAGCGGAGAACAGGGGGCGGTCACTGAAGCTTTCTTT.

The chain uses TRBV30 and TRBJ2-2, with D unresolved. The CDR3 has 14 amino acids. V lost 0 bases to trimming and J lost 3 bases, with 8 bases between them. Germline CDR1 reads GTSNPN; CDR2 reads SVGIG (reference sequence). The CDR3 region has the DNA TGTGCCTGGAGTGTACATCTGGACACCGGGGAGCTGTTTTTT. Translation: CAWSVHLDTGELFF. Drawing the rest from reference TRBV30 and TRBJ2-2, the complete variable domain is SQTIHQWPATLVQPVGSPLSLECTVEGTSNPNLYWYRQAAGRGLQLLFYSVGIGQISSEVPQNLSASRPQDRQFILSSKKLLLSDSGFYLCAWSVHLDTGELFFGEGSRLTVL.

The chain combines TRBV28 with TRBJ1-1; 7 nucleotides agree with TRBD1. V lost 7 bases, J lost 4 bases, and 6 bases stayed unmatched. Per the germline V gene, CDR1 is MDHEN and CDR2 is SYDVKM. The CDR3 extends over 13 amino acids. CDR3 amino acids: CASTLAGGTEAFF. CDR3 nucleotide sequence: TGTGCCAGCACATTAGCAGGGGGCACTGAAGCTTTCTTT. The whole variable domain, remainder taken from reference TRBV28 and TRBJ1-1, is DVKVTQSSRYLVKRTGEKVFLECVQDMDHENMFWYRQDPGLGLRLIYFSYDVKMKEKGDIPEGYSVSREKKERFSLILESASTNQTSMYLCASTLAGGTEAFFGQGTRLTVV.

This chain links TRBV5-1 with TRBJ1-4; D not resolved. CDR1 and CDR2 from the germline V gene are SGHRS and YFSETQ. Trimming took off 7 bases at V and 0 bases at J, with 16 bases between the two ends. CDR3 length: 16 amino acids. The chain's CDR3 is CASGWGGGSTNEKLFF. DNA for the CDR3: TGCGCCAGCGGATGGGGAGGAGGATCAACTAATGAAAAACTGTTTTTT. Together with reference TRBV5-1 and TRBJ1-4, the CDR3 gives the full variable domain: KAGVTQTPRYLIKTRGQQVTLSCSPISGHRSVSWYQQTPGQGLQFLFEYFSETQRNKGNFPGRFSGRQFSNSRSEMNVSTLELGDSALYLCASGWGGGSTNEKLFFGSGTQLSVL.

The chain couples TRBV20-1 to TRBJ1-2; D not certain. The germline V gene has CDR1 DFQATT and CDR2 SNEGSKA (reference sequence). This CDR3 has 11 residues. Trimming shortened V by 5 bases and J by 0 bases, and 4 bases separated the two germline ends. CDR3 nucleotide sequence: TGCAGTGCTTATACTAACTATGGCTACACCTTC. It encodes CSAYTNYGYTF.

CDR3 nucleotides: TGCAGCGTTGGGACAGTCCGCACAGATACGCAGTATTTT. It is translated as CSVGTVRTDTQYF. The chain joins TRBV29-1 to TRBJ2-3; TRBD1 might be the D (6 bases). Germline V gene lookup returns CDR1 SQVTM and CDR2 ANQGSEA. CDR3 length: 13 amino acids. V dropped 4 bases and J dropped 1 base, with 9 bases sitting between them.